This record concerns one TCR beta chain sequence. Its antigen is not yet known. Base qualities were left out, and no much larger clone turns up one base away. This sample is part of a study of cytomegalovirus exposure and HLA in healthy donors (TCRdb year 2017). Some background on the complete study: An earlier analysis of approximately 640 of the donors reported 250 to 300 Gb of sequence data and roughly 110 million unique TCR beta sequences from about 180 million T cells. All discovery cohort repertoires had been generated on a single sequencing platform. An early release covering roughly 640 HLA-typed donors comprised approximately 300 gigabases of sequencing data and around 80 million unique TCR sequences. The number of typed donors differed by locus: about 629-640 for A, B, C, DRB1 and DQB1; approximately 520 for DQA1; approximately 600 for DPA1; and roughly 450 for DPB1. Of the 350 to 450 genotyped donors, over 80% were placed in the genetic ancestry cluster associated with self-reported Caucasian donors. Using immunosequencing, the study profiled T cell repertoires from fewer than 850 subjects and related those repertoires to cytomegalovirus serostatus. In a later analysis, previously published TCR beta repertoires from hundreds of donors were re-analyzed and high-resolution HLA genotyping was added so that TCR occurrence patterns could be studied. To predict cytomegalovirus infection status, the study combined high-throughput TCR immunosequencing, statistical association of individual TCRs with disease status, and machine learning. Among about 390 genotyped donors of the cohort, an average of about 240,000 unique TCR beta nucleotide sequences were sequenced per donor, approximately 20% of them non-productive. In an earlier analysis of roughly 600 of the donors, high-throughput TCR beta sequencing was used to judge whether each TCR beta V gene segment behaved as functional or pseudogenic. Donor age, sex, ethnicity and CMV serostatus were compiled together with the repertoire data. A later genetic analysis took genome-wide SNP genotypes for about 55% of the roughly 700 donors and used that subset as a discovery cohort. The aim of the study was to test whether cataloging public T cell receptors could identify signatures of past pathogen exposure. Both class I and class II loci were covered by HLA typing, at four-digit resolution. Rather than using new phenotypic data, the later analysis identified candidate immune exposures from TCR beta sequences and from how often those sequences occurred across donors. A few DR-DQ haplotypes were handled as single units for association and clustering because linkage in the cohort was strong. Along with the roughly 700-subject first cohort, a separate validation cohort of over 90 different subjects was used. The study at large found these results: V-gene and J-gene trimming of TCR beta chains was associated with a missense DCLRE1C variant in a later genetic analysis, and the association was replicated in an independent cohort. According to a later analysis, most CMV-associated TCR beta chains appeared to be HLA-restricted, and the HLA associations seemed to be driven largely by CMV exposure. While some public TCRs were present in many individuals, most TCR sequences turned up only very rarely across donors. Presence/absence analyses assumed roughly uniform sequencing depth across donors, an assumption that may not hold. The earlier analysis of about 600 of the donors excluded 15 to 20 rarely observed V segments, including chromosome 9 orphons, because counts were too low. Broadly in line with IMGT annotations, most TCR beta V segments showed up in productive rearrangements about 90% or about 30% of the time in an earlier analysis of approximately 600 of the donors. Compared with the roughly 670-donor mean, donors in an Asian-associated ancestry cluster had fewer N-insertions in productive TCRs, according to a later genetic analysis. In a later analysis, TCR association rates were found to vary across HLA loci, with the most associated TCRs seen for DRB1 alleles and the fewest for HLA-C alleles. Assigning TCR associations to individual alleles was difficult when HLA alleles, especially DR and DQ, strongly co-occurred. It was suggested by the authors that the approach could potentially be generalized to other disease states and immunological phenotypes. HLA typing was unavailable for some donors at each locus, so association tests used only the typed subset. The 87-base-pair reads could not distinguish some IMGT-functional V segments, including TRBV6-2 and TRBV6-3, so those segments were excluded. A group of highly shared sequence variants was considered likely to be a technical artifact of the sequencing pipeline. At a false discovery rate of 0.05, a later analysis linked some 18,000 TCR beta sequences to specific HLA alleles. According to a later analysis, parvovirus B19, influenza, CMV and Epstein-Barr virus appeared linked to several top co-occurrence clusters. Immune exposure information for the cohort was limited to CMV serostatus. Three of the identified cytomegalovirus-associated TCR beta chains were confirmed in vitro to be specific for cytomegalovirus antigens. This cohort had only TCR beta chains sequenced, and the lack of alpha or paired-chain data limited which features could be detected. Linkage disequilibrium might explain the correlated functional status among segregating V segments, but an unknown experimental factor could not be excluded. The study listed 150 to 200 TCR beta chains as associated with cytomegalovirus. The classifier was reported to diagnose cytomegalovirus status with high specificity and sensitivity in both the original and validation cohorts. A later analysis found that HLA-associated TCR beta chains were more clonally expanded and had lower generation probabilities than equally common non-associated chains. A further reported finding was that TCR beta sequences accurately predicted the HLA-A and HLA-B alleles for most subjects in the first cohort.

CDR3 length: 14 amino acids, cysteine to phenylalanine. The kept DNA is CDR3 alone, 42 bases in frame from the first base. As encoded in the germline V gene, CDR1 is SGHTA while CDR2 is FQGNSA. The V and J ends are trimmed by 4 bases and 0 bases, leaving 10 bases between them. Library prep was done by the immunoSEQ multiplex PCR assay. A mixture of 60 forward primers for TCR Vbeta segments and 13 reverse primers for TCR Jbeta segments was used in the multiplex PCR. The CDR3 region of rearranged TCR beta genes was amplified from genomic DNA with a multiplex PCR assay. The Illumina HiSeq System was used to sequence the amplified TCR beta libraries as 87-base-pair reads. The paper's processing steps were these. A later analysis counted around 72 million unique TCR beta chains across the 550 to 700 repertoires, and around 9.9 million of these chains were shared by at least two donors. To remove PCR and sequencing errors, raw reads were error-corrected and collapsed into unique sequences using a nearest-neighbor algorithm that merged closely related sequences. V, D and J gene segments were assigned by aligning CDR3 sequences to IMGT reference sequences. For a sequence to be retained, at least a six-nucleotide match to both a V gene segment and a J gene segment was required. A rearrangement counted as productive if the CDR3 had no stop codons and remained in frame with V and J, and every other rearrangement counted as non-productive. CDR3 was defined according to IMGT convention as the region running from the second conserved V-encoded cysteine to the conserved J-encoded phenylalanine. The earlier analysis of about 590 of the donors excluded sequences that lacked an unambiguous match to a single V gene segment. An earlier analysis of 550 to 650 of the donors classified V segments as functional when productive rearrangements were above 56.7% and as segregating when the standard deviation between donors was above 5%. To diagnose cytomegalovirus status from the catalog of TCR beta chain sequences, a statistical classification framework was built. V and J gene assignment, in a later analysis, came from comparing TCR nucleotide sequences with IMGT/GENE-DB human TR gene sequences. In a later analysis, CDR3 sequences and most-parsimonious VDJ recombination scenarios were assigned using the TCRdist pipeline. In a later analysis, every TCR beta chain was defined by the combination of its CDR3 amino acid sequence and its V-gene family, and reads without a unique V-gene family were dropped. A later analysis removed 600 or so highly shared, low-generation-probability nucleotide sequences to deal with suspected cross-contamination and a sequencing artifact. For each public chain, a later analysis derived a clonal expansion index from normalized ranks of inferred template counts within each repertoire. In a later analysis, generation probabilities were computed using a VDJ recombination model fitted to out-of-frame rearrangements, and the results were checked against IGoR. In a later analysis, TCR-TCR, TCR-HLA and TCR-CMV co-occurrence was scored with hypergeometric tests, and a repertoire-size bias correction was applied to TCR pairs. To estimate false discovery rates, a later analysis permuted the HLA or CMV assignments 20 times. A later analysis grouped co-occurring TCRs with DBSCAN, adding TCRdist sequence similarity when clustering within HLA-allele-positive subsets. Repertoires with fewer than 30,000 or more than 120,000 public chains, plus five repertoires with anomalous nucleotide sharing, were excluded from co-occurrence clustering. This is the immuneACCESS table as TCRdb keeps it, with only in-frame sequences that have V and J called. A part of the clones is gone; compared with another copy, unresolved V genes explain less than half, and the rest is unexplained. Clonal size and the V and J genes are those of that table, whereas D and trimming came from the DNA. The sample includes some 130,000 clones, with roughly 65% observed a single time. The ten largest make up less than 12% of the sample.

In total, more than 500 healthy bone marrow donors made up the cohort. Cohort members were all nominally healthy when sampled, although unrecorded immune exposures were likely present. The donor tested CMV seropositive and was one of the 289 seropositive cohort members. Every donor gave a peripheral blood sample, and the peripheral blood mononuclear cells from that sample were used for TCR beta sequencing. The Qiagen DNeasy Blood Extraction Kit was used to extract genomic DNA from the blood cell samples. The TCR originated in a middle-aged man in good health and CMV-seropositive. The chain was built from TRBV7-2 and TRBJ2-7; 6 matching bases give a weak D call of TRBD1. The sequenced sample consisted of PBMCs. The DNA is TGTGCCAGCAGCTCAGTACAGGGCTCCTACGAGCAGTACTTC. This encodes CASSSVQGSYEQYF. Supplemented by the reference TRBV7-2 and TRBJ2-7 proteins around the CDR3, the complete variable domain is GAGVSQSPSNKVTEKGKDVELRCDPISGHTALYWYRQSLGQGLEFLIYFQGNSAPDKSGLPSDRFSAERTGGSVSTLTIQRTQQEDSAVYLCASSSVQGSYEQYFGPGTRLTVT.